This TCR beta chain came from a study of T cell changes during pregnancy in multiple sclerosis. The germline V and J ends were trimmed by 8 bases and 10 bases, with 17 bases remaining between them. Germline V gene lookup returns CDR1 MDHEN and CDR2 SYDVKM. The CDR3 contains 12 residues. Some clones are missing from TCRdb's copy, which holds only in-frame ones; the method was immunoSEQ multiplex PCR. Seen here are about 71,000 clones, around nine tenths observed once, and the top ten hold about 1%. The J gene is TRBJ1-2, the V gene TRBV28, with a weak D call TRBD1 (6 bases). The material was peripheral blood, obtained in the third trimester of pregnancy. The TCR was taken from a female donor with multiple sclerosis, enrolled in a pregnancy study. CDR3 nucleotide sequence: TGTGCCAGCGCGACAGGCATGAACGACTACACCTTC. Encoded protein: CASATGMNDYTF.